These T cell receptor beta chains were read from a single sample in a study of human T cells and chemical hapten exposure. TCRdb redid the calling of the RACE reads with MiXCR, one entry per CDR3 protein. The sample has approximately 180,000 distinct CDR3 sequences; about 31% are singletons. The sample was whole blood, taken in connection with sensitization to the hapten diphenylcyclopropenone (DPC). These receptors were collected from a woman between 25 and 40 years old with alopecia areata. Some clones in this sample may be carry-over from other donors' samples. The CDR3 runs from the conserved cysteine through the conserved F or W. The D gene is left open where the match is weak. The listing skips clone size in some rows; elsewhere it reads once, few, many or a size class.

V gene: TRBV20-1; J gene: TRBJ1-2; D gene: .; clone size: .; CDR3 protein: CSARSLERAYTF; CDR3 DNA: TGCAGTGCTAGGTCCTTAGAGCGGGCCTACACCTTC
V gene: TRBV5-4; J gene: TRBJ1-6; D gene: .; clone size: .; CDR3 protein: CASSPRQENSPLHF; CDR3 DNA: TGTGCCAGCAGCCCCCGACAGGAGAATTCACCCCTCCACTTT
V gene: TRBV7-2; J gene: TRBJ1-6; D gene: .; clone size: .; CDR3 protein: CASSLNRNSPLHF; CDR3 DNA: TGTGCCAGCAGCTTAAACAGGAATTCACCCCTCCACTTT
V gene: TRBV7-8; J gene: TRBJ2-6; D gene: TRBD1; clone size: .; CDR3 protein: CASSLGSTGGTSGANVLTF; CDR3 DNA: TGTGCCAGCAGCTTAGGTTCTACAGGGGGTACCTCTGGGGCCAACGTCCTGACTTTC
V gene: TRBV30; J gene: TRBJ1-5; D gene: TRBD1; clone size: .; CDR3 protein: CAWSATGDQPQHF; CDR3 DNA: TGTGCCTGGAGTGCGACAGGGGATCAGCCCCAGCATTTT
V gene: TRBV4-2; J gene: TRBJ1-1; D gene: .; clone size: .; CDR3 protein: CASSQRADNTEAFF; CDR3 DNA: TGTGCCAGCAGCCAAAGGGCAGACAACACTGAAGCTTTCTTT
V gene: TRBV28; J gene: TRBJ2-7; D gene: TRBD1; clone size: .; CDR3 protein: CASSLGKQGFVPYEQYF; CDR3 DNA: TGTGCCAGCAGTTTAGGGAAACAGGGGTTCGTCCCCTACGAGCAGTACTTC
V gene: TRBV7-2; J gene: TRBJ1-1; D gene: .; clone size: many; CDR3 protein: CASSRPPNTEAFF; CDR3 DNA: TGTGCCAGCAGCCGACCGCCGAACACTGAAGCTTTCTTT
V gene: TRBV29-1; J gene: TRBJ1-1; D gene: .; clone size: .; CDR3 protein: CSVRAPNTEAFF; CDR3 DNA: TGCAGCGTCAGGGCTCCGAACACTGAAGCTTTCTTT
V gene: TRBV28; J gene: TRBJ1-5; D gene: .; clone size: few; CDR3 protein: CASSLRGPTQPQHF; CDR3 DNA: TGTGCCAGCAGTTTAAGGGGTCCTACTCAGCCCCAGCATTTT
V gene: TRBV28; J gene: TRBJ2-3; D gene: TRBD2; clone size: few; CDR3 protein: CASSSPSGRNTDTQYF; CDR3 DNA: TGTGCCAGCAGCTCTCCTAGCGGGAGAAATACAGATACGCAGTATTTT
V gene: TRBV7-9; J gene: TRBJ2-7; D gene: .; clone size: many; CDR3 protein: CASSLLAYEQYF; CDR3 DNA: TGTGCCAGCAGCTTACTGGCCTACGAGCAGTACTTC
V gene: TRBV28; J gene: TRBJ2-7; D gene: .; clone size: few; CDR3 protein: CASSSPLGMGEQYF; CDR3 DNA: .
V gene: TRBV7-2; J gene: TRBJ2-1; D gene: TRBD2; clone size: .; CDR3 protein: CASSGREGPLNEQFF; CDR3 DNA: TGTGCCAGCAGCGGGCGGGAGGGCCCGTTGAATGAGCAGTTCTTC
V gene: TRBV7-2; J gene: TRBJ1-6; D gene: .; clone size: .; CDR3 protein: CASSSSSPLHF; CDR3 DNA: TGTGCCAGCAGCTCCTCCTCACCCCTCCACTTT
V gene: TRBV29-1; J gene: TRBJ1-2; D gene: .; clone size: .; CDR3 protein: CSVEAYKGGVYGYTF; CDR3 DNA: TGCAGCGTTGAAGCCTATAAGGGGGGGGTATATGGCTACACCTTC
V gene: TRBV7-2; J gene: TRBJ2-3; D gene: .; clone size: .; CDR3 protein: CASSGIGTQYF; CDR3 DNA: TGTGCCAGCAGCGGAATAGGTACGCAGTATTTT
V gene: TRBV28; J gene: TRBJ2-7; D gene: .; clone size: .; CDR3 protein: CASSQYSYEQYF; CDR3 DNA: TGTGCCAGCAGTCAATACTCCTACGAGCAGTACTTC
V gene: TRBV5-1; J gene: TRBJ2-1; D gene: .; clone size: .; CDR3 protein: CASSSQPSPQNEQFF; CDR3 DNA: TGCGCCAGCAGCTCACAGCCGAGCCCCCAAAATGAGCAGTTCTTC
V gene: TRBV5-1; J gene: TRBJ2-7; D gene: TRBD1; clone size: .; CDR3 protein: CASSLRTGGYEQYF; CDR3 DNA: TGCGCCAGCAGCTTACGGACAGGGGGCTACGAGCAGTACTTC
V gene: TRBV5-1; J gene: TRBJ2-1; D gene: TRBD1; clone size: .; CDR3 protein: CASSLALSTGVDEQFF; CDR3 DNA: TGCGCCAGCAGCTTGGCCCTCTCGACAGGGGTCGATGAGCAGTTCTTC
V gene: TRBV11-1; J gene: TRBJ1-1; D gene: TRBD1; clone size: .; CDR3 protein: CASSVRTGSVEAFF; CDR3 DNA: TGTGCCAGCAGCGTCCGGACAGGGTCGGTTGAAGCTTTCTTT
V gene: TRBV6-6; J gene: TRBJ1-2; D gene: .; clone size: .; CDR3 protein: CASSYLGQSYGYTF; CDR3 DNA: TGTGCCAGCAGTTACTTAGGACAAAGCTATGGCTACACCTTC
V gene: TRBV28; J gene: TRBJ2-6; D gene: .; clone size: few; CDR3 protein: CASRDDHRSGFISGANVLTF; CDR3 DNA: TGTGCCAGCAGAGATGATCATAGAAGCGGCTTCATCTCTGGGGCCAACGTCCTGACTTTC
V gene: TRBV6-5; J gene: TRBJ2-1; D gene: TRBD2; clone size: .; CDR3 protein: CASSNSRTSGSNEQFF; CDR3 DNA: TGTGCCAGCAGCAACTCTCGGACTAGCGGGAGCAATGAGCAGTTCTTC
V gene: TRBV4-2; J gene: TRBJ1-6; D gene: .; clone size: few; CDR3 protein: CASSQDVIYNSPLHF; CDR3 DNA: TGTGCCAGCAGCCAAGATGTAATTTATAATTCACCCCTCCACTTT
V gene: TRBV20-1; J gene: TRBJ1-5; D gene: .; clone size: few; CDR3 protein: CSASETQPQHF; CDR3 DNA: TGCAGTGCTAGTGAAACTCAGCCCCAGCATTTT
V gene: TRBV15; J gene: TRBJ2-1; D gene: .; clone size: .; CDR3 protein: CATSSLTVNEQFF; CDR3 DNA: TGTGCCACCAGCAGTTTGACCGTTAATGAGCAGTTCTTC
V gene: TRBV6-1; J gene: TRBJ2-2; D gene: TRBD1; clone size: .; CDR3 protein: CASSEAGTGAKELFF; CDR3 DNA: TGTGCCAGCAGTGAAGCCGGGACAGGGGCCAAGGAGCTGTTTTTT
V gene: TRBV28; J gene: TRBJ1-1; D gene: .; clone size: .; CDR3 protein: CASSDGHTEAFF; CDR3 DNA: TGTGCCAGCAGTGACGGCCACACTGAAGCTTTCTTT
V gene: TRBV7-9; J gene: TRBJ2-3; D gene: .; clone size: .; CDR3 protein: CASSSRPDTQYF; CDR3 DNA: TGTGCCAGCAGCTCTCGACCGGATACGCAGTATTTT
V gene: TRBV6-2/TRBV6-3; J gene: TRBJ2-6; D gene: TRBD1; clone size: .; CDR3 protein: CASRPPGQNSGANVLTF; CDR3 DNA: TGTGCCAGCAGGCCCCCGGGACAGAACTCTGGGGCCAACGTCCTGACTTTC
V gene: TRBV28; J gene: TRBJ2-7; D gene: .; clone size: .; CDR3 protein: CASSTPDRSFYEQYF; CDR3 DNA: TGTGCCAGCAGTACCCCCGACAGGTCCTTCTACGAGCAGTACTTC
V gene: TRBV11-3; J gene: TRBJ2-7; D gene: .; clone size: few; CDR3 protein: CASSPEGLACPYYEQYF; CDR3 DNA: TGTGCCAGCAGCCCAGAAGGGCTGGCATGCCCCTACTACGAGCAGTACTTC
V gene: TRBV21-1; J gene: TRBJ2-1; D gene: .; clone size: .; CDR3 protein: CASRDLYNEQFF; CDR3 DNA: TGTGCCAGCAGAGACTTATACAATGAGCAGTTCTTC
V gene: TRBV6-2/TRBV6-3; J gene: TRBJ2-7; D gene: .; clone size: .; CDR3 protein: CASSYGEFFEQYF; CDR3 DNA: TGTGCCAGCAGTTACGGGGAGTTTTTCGAGCAGTACTTC
V gene: TRBV20-1; J gene: TRBJ2-7; D gene: TRBD2; clone size: .; CDR3 protein: CSAKRLAGVAYEQYF; CDR3 DNA: TGCAGTGCTAAGAGACTAGCGGGAGTGGCCTACGAGCAGTACTTC
V gene: TRBV18; J gene: TRBJ1-1; D gene: .; clone size: .; CDR3 protein: CASSPGQLREGSDEAFF; CDR3 DNA: TGTGCCAGCTCACCGGGGCAGTTAAGGGAGGGGAGCGATGAAGCTTTCTTT
V gene: TRBV20-1; J gene: TRBJ2-1; D gene: .; clone size: few; CDR3 protein: CSARDLRGSSSYNEQFF; CDR3 DNA: TGCAGTGCTCGGGACTTAAGAGGATCGAGCTCCTACAATGAGCAGTTCTTC
V gene: TRBV9; J gene: TRBJ2-3; D gene: .; clone size: .; CDR3 protein: CASSVDISHPQYF; CDR3 DNA: TGTGCCAGCAGCGTAGACATATCCCATCCGCAGTATTTT
V gene: TRBV9; J gene: TRBJ2-1; D gene: TRBD2; clone size: .; CDR3 protein: CASSVAPGLGKSSYNEQFF; CDR3 DNA: TGTGCCAGCAGCGTAGCTCCGGGACTAGGGAAAAGCTCCTACAATGAGCAGTTCTTC
V gene: TRBV4-1; J gene: TRBJ1-6; D gene: .; clone size: .; CDR3 protein: CASSQVRDSGNSPLHF; CDR3 DNA: TGCGCCAGCAGCCAAGTCCGAGACAGCGGAAATTCACCCCTCCACTTT
V gene: TRBV27; J gene: TRBJ2-6; D gene: TRBD1; clone size: .; CDR3 protein: CASSWTGVPSGANVLTF; CDR3 DNA: TGTGCCAGCAGTTGGACAGGGGTCCCCTCTGGGGCCAACGTCCTGACTTTC
V gene: TRBV9; J gene: TRBJ1-1; D gene: .; clone size: few; CDR3 protein: CASRRGLQGHTEAFF; CDR3 DNA: TGTGCCAGCAGAAGAGGACTCCAGGGTCACACTGAAGCTTTCTTT
V gene: TRBV4-3; J gene: TRBJ1-5; D gene: TRBD1; clone size: .; CDR3 protein: CASSQDLTGAGQPQHF; CDR3 DNA: TGCGCCAGCAGCCAAGACTTAACAGGGGCGGGTCAGCCCCAGCATTTT
V gene: TRBV9; J gene: TRBJ1-2; D gene: TRBD1; clone size: .; CDR3 protein: CASSQNPGQGPNYGCTF; CDR3 DNA: TGTGCCAGCAGTCAAAACCCGGGACAGGGTCCTAACTATGGCTGCACCTTC
V gene: TRBV9; J gene: TRBJ1-6; D gene: TRBD1; clone size: few; CDR3 protein: CASSPGQVNSPLHF; CDR3 DNA: TGTGCCAGCAGCCCCGGACAGGTTAATTCACCCCTCCACTTT
V gene: TRBV28; J gene: TRBJ2-7; D gene: TRBD1; clone size: few; CDR3 protein: CASSATGQGRDEQYF; CDR3 DNA: TGTGCCAGCAGCGCCACCGGACAGGGCAGAGACGAGCAGTACTTC
V gene: TRBV10-3; J gene: TRBJ1-2; D gene: .; clone size: few; CDR3 protein: CAISEPDSNYGYTF; CDR3 DNA: TGTGCCATCAGTGAGCCCGACAGTAACTATGGCTACACCTTC
V gene: TRBV20-1; J gene: TRBJ1-2; D gene: .; clone size: .; CDR3 protein: CSAYLQERGYTF; CDR3 DNA: TGCAGTGCTTACCTACAAGAGAGGGGCTACACCTTC
V gene: TRBV7-9; J gene: TRBJ2-3; D gene: .; clone size: few; CDR3 protein: CASSLLSATPTDTQYF; CDR3 DNA: TGTGCCAGCAGCTTATTATCGGCTACGCCCACAGATACGCAGTATTTT
V gene: TRBV4-1; J gene: TRBJ1-4; D gene: TRBD1; clone size: .; CDR3 protein: CASSAPLRDRVEKLFF; CDR3 DNA: TGCGCCAGCAGCGCGCCCCTCCGGGACAGGGTTGAAAAACTGTTTTTT
V gene: TRBV5-1; J gene: TRBJ2-1; D gene: .; clone size: .; CDR3 protein: CASSLDNQPYNEQFF; CDR3 DNA: TGCGCCAGCAGCTTGGATAACCAACCATACAATGAGCAGTTCTTC
V gene: TRBV28; J gene: TRBJ1-3; D gene: .; clone size: few; CDR3 protein: CASSLEMRPGNTIYF; CDR3 DNA: TGTGCCAGCAGTCTTGAAATGCGGCCTGGAAACACCATATATTTT
V gene: TRBV20-1; J gene: TRBJ2-5; D gene: TRBD2; clone size: few; CDR3 protein: CSARGGGQETQYF; CDR3 DNA: TGCAGTGCTAGAGGGGGGGGTCAGGAGACCCAGTACTTC